This entry is about one T cell receptor beta chain. This sample stems from a study of blood T cell repertoires in COVID-19. Study background: T cells, B-cell-depleted T cells, or PBMCs supplied cDNA or gDNA.

Using immunoSEQ multiplex PCR, the repertoire was profiled, and TCRdb retains in-frame clones only, with some absent. The sample records around 250,000 clones, about 80% being singletons. CDR1 is SQVTM and CDR2 is ANQGSEA in the germline V gene. This CDR3 is built from 13 residues. V was clipped by 7 bases and J by 5 bases, with 17 bases between them. The chain couples TRBV29-1 to TRBJ2-5; weak D call: TRBD2 (6 bases). The TCR originated in a human donor in a cohort sampled during active COVID-19. Sequencing input: peripheral blood. The CDR3 DNA sequence: TGCAGCGCCGGGGGACTTCGGGGGGAGACCCAGTACTTC. It yields the protein CSAGGLRGETQYF.